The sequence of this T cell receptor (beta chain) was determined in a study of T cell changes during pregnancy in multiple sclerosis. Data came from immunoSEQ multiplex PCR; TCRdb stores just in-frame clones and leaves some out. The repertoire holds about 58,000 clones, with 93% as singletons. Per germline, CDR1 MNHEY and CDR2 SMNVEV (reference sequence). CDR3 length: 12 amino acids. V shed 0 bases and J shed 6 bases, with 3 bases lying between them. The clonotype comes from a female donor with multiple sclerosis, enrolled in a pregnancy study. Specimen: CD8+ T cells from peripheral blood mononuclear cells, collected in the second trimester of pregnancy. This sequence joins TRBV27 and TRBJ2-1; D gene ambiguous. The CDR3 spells CASSLSLNEQFF. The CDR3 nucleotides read TGTGCCAGCAGTTTATCCCTCAATGAGCAGTTCTTC.